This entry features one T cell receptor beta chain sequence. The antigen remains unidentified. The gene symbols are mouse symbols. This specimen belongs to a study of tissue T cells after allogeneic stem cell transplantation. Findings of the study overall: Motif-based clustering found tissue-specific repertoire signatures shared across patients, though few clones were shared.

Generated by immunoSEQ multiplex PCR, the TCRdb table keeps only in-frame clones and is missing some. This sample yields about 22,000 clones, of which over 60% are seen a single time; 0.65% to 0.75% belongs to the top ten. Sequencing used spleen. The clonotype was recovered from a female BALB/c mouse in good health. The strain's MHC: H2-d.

CDR3 DNA (partial): TGTGCCAGCAGTGGACTGGGGAACTATGCTGAGCAGTTC. Its translation: CASSGLGNYAEQF. The entire CDR3 sequence reads CASSGLGNYAEQFF. V gene TRBV13-3 combines with J gene TRBJ2-1; 8 bases map to TRBD2. The read comes to an end 1 residue before the CDR3 does, leaving the germline J gene to fill in the end. This CDR3 comprises 14 residues. Germline CDR1 NNHDY, CDR2 SYVADS. The J segment lost 1 base and the V segment lost 3 bases, leaving 0 bases of the junction unmatched.